The present T cell receptor beta chain was sequenced within a study of blood T cell repertoires in COVID-19. Study at large: Whether acute or convalescent, the COVID-19 samples came from the United States, Italy and Spain. In each case, the material was cDNA or gDNA derived from T cells, B-cell-depleted T cells, or PBMCs.

Authors' data handling: Reference gene primer amplification gave estimated nucleated cell counts. The repertoire was sequenced with immunoSEQ multiplex PCR; TCRdb's copy has only in-frame clones and lacks some. That table is the source of V, J and clone size, and D and trimming were worked out from the DNA. The top ten clones hold more than 20% of a sample with roughly 68,000 clones, 85% of them seen once. CDR3 length equals 13 residues. After removal of 4 bases from V and 9 bases from J, the junction contained 5 bases not matched to a gene. Germline loops: CDR1 SNHLY, CDR2 FYNNEI. Sequenced input: peripheral blood. The chain joins TRBV2 to TRBJ2-1, with 8 bases lining up with TRBD1. This TCR was recovered from a man between 50 and 59 years old with acute or convalescent COVID-19. In DNA form, the CDR3 reads TGTGCCAGCAGTGTACGGACAGGGAGTGAGCAGTTCTTC. Protein product: CASSVRTGSEQFF.